The rows below give T cell receptor beta chains drawn from one sample of a study of T cell changes during pregnancy in multiple sclerosis. The data were produced by immunoSEQ multiplex PCR, yet TCRdb's version contains in-frame clones alone and is incomplete. The sample carries more than 95,000 clones, roughly 92% recorded once. The sample consisted of peripheral blood, taken after pregnancy. These receptors were collected from a female donor with multiple sclerosis, enrolled in a pregnancy study. The CDR3 runs from the conserved cysteine through the conserved F or W. The D gene is left open where the match is weak. Expanded clones are given a class, and other clones once, few, many or no size at all.

V: TRBV7-8; D: -; size: -; J: TRBJ2-5; CDR3: CASSSNARRDSAGETQYF; DNA: TGTGCCAGCAGTTCTAATGCTCGACGGGACTCAGCTGGGGAGACCCAGTACTTC
V: TRBV27; D: -; size: -; J: TRBJ2-1; CDR3: CASSHGAASYNEQFF; DNA: TGTGCCAGCAGTCATGGGGCAGCCTCCTACAATGAGCAGTTCTTC
V: TRBV6-6; D: TRBD1; size: -; J: TRBJ1-2; CDR3: CASSYGQGALGYTF; DNA: TGTGCCAGCAGTTACGGGCAGGGGGCCTTGGGCTACACCTTC
V: TRBV19; D: TRBD2; size: once; J: TRBJ2-7; CDR3: CASSSPPAGDVPTYEQYF; DNA: TGTGCCAGTAGTTCCCCCCCAGCGGGAGATGTTCCTACCTACGAGCAGTACTTC
V: TRBV15; D: -; size: -; J: TRBJ1-1; CDR3: CATSRAGTATEAFF; DNA: TGTGCCACCAGCAGAGCAGGCACGGCGACTGAAGCTTTCTTT
V: TRBV4-1; D: TRBD1; size: -; J: TRBJ1-5; CDR3: CASSPRQGATPDPQHF; DNA: TGCGCCAGCAGCCCGAGACAGGGGGCGACCCCCGACCCCCAGCATTTT
V: TRBV30; D: -; size: -; J: TRBJ1-3; CDR3: CAWVQGSGNTIYF; DNA: TGTGCCTGGGTCCAGGGGTCAGGAAACACCATATATTTT
V: TRBV28; D: TRBD2; size: -; J: TRBJ2-7; CDR3: CASSPLTSGRAPQYF; DNA: TGTGCCAGCAGTCCGCTGACTAGCGGGAGGGCGCCTCAGTACTTC
V: TRBV6-4; D: -; size: -; J: TRBJ2-1; CDR3: CASRQDSSYNEQFF; DNA: TGTGCCAGCAGACAGGACAGCTCCTACAATGAGCAGTTCTTC
V: TRBV21-1; D: -; size: -; J: TRBJ1-1; CDR3: CASSKEHPTGEAFF; DNA: TGTGCCAGCAGCAAAGAACACCCAACGGGGGAAGCTTTCTTT
V: TRBV30; D: -; size: -; J: TRBJ1-2; CDR3: CAWSVIGGSAYGYTF; DNA: TGTGCCTGGAGTGTAATCGGGGGTAGCGCCTATGGCTACACCTTC
V: TRBV10-3; D: -; size: -; J: TRBJ1-3; CDR3: CAITSSGNTIYF; DNA: TGTGCCATCACCAGCTCTGGAAACACCATATATTTT
V: TRBV5-4; D: -; size: -; J: TRBJ2-1; CDR3: CASSEPGAFYNEQFF; DNA: TGTGCCAGCAGCGAGCCGGGAGCCTTCTACAATGAGCAGTTCTTC
V: TRBV20-1; D: TRBD1; size: -; J: TRBJ2-5; CDR3: CSTGAGETQYF; DNA: TGCAGCACAGGGGCGGGCGAGACCCAGTACTTC
V: TRBV10-3; D: -; size: -; J: TRBJ2-6; CDR3: CAISTGASGANVLTF; DNA: TGTGCCATCAGTACAGGTGCATCTGGGGCCAACGTCCTGACTTTC
V: TRBV5-1; D: TRBD2; size: -; J: TRBJ2-5; CDR3: CASSFLGTSGSRQETQYF; DNA: TGCGCCAGCAGCTTTCTAGGGACTAGCGGGAGTAGGCAAGAGACCCAGTACTTC
V: TRBV5-6; D: -; size: -; J: TRBJ2-1; CDR3: CASSLAGGPSPNEQFF; DNA: TGTGCCAGCAGCTTGGCCGGGGGGCCTAGCCCTAATGAGCAGTTCTTC
V: TRBV13; D: TRBD2; size: -; J: TRBJ2-2; CDR3: CASSPRASGNTGELFF; DNA: TGTGCCAGCAGCCCAAGGGCTAGCGGGAACACCGGGGAGCTGTTTTTT
V: TRBV5-4; D: -; size: few; J: TRBJ1-2; CDR3: CASSPREGLYGYTF; DNA: TGTGCCAGCAGCCCCAGGGAGGGGCTTTATGGCTACACCTTC
V: TRBV27; D: -; size: few; J: TRBJ2-5; CDR3: CASRAGASWPQETQYF; DNA: TGTGCCAGCCGTGCGGGGGCTAGCTGGCCTCAAGAGACCCAGTACTTC
V: TRBV27; D: -; size: -; J: TRBJ1-1; CDR3: CASRGWSTEAFF; DNA: TGTGCCAGCAGGGGCTGGTCCACTGAAGCTTTCTTT
V: TRBV5-4; D: TRBD1; size: -; J: TRBJ1-2; CDR3: CASSLEKAQGAGGYTF; DNA: TGTGCCAGCAGCTTGGAAAAGGCACAGGGGGCGGGGGGCTACACCTTC
V: TRBV7-3; D: TRBD1; size: -; J: TRBJ2-1; CDR3: CASSLLQGLPTEQFF; DNA: TGTGCCAGCAGCTTATTACAGGGGTTACCAACTGAGCAGTTCTTC
V: TRBV7-9; D: TRBD1; size: -; J: TRBJ2-7; CDR3: CASSLGTGGGEQYF; DNA: TGTGCCAGCAGCTTGGGGACAGGGGGCGGCGAGCAGTACTTC
V: TRBV30; D: TRBD2; size: -; J: TRBJ2-3; CDR3: CAWSVGGSADTQYF; DNA: TGTGCCTGGAGTGTGGGGGGGAGTGCAGATACGCAGTATTTT
V: TRBV5-1; D: TRBD1; size: -; J: TRBJ2-7; CDR3: CASSLSGTGGDEQYF; DNA: TGCGCCAGCAGCTTGTCCGGGACAGGGGGCGACGAGCAGTACTTC
V: TRBV11-1; D: TRBD1; size: -; J: TRBJ1-1; CDR3: CASSSTGGRWDTEAFF; DNA: TGTGCCAGCAGCTCGACAGGGGGCAGATGGGACACTGAAGCTTTCTTT
V: TRBV10-2; D: -; size: -; J: TRBJ1-3; CDR3: CASSESGRRNTIYF; DNA: TGCGCCAGCAGTGAGTCAGGGAGGCGAAACACCATATATTTT
V: TRBV6-5; D: -; size: -; J: TRBJ2-7; CDR3: CASSWAQSPYEQYF; DNA: TGTGCCAGCAGTTGGGCGCAAAGCCCCTACGAGCAGTACTTC
V: TRBV5-1; D: -; size: -; J: TRBJ2-2; CDR3: CASSLKSGNTGELFF; DNA: TGCGCCAGCAGCTTGAAAAGCGGCAACACCGGGGAGCTGTTTTTT
V: TRBV2; D: TRBD1; size: -; J: TRBJ2-3; CDR3: CASSGQGTDTQYF; DNA: TGTGCCAGCAGCGGACAGGGGACAGATACGCAGTATTTT
V: TRBV27; D: TRBD1; size: -; J: TRBJ2-7; CDR3: CASRGDRGQYEQYF; DNA: TGTGCCAGCAGGGGAGACAGGGGCCAATACGAGCAGTACTTC
V: TRBV11-1; D: -; size: -; J: TRBJ2-7; CDR3: CASSLGLPNSYEQYF; DNA: TGTGCCAGCAGCCTGGGACTCCCCAACTCCTACGAGCAGTACTTC
V: TRBV4-1; D: -; size: -; J: TRBJ2-1; CDR3: CASSQQGGRNEQFF; DNA: TGCGCCAGCAGCCAGCAGGGGGGACGGAATGAGCAGTTCTTC
V: TRBV6-1; D: TRBD1; size: once; J: TRBJ2-7; CDR3: CASNPGQDIEQYF; DNA: TGTGCCAGCAATCCGGGACAGGACATCGAGCAGTACTTC
V: TRBV19; D: -; size: -; J: TRBJ2-4; CDR3: CASSMRGGRNIQYF; DNA: TGTGCCAGTAGTATGCGCGGGGGCAGAAACATTCAGTACTTC
V: TRBV27; D: TRBD2; size: -; J: TRBJ2-7; CDR3: CASSFRAREAYEQYF; DNA: TGTGCCAGCAGTTTCAGGGCTCGGGAGGCCTACGAGCAGTACTTC
V: TRBV11-2; D: -; size: -; J: TRBJ1-4; CDR3: CASSSGLKEKLFF; DNA: TGTGCCAGCAGCTCCGGTCTGAAGGAAAAACTGTTTTTT
V: TRBV4-3; D: -; size: -; J: TRBJ1-1; CDR3: CASSQVFAVNTEAFF; DNA: TGCGCCAGCAGCCAAGTATTCGCAGTTAACACTGAAGCTTTCTTT
V: TRBV19; D: -; size: -; J: TRBJ2-6; CDR3: CASSMGQAPWSSGANVLTF; DNA: TGTGCCAGTAGTATGGGGCAGGCCCCGTGGAGCTCTGGGGCCAACGTCCTGACTTTC
V: TRBV19; D: TRBD1; size: -; J: TRBJ2-7; CDR3: CASSWGQGAEEQYF; DNA: TGTGCCAGTAGTTGGGGACAGGGGGCCGAAGAGCAGTACTTC
V: TRBV7-9; D: TRBD2; size: -; J: TRBJ2-2; CDR3: CASSSRTRRDTGELFF; DNA: TGTGCCAGCAGCTCACGGACTAGGAGGGACACCGGGGAGCTGTTTTTT